This TCR beta chain was sequenced during a study of T cell repertoires in cytomegalovirus infection. TCRdb analysed the reads with MiXCR anew, one entry per CDR3 protein. The repertoire holds about a million distinct CDR3 sequences, approximately 33% seen once, with 13% in the top ten. Concerning this clonotype: Its cognate antigen is unknown.

The germline gives CDR1 MNHEY, CDR2 SMNVEV (reference sequence). The CDR3 runs 13 residues. Trimming cost V 3 bases and J 5 bases, with 7 bases left between them. This receptor was identified in a human donor in good health (CMV status not recorded). Some clones in this sample may be carry-over from other donors' samples. Source: cultured CD8+ T cells from PBMCs, taken from culture after CMV antigen stimulation. V and J are TRBV27 and TRBJ2-2; no definite D call. CDR3 residues: CASSFSSTGELFF. The DNA of the CDR3 is TGTGCCAGCAGTTTCTCCTCTACCGGGGAGCTGTTTTTT.